A single sample is the source of the 6 T cell receptor beta chains below, sequenced in a study of OX40 agonist ivuxolimab in advanced cancers. Using immunoSEQ multiplex PCR, the repertoire was profiled, and TCRdb retains in-frame clones only, with some absent. The data show fewer than 15,000 clones, approximately 84% seen once. This material consisted of CD4+ or CD8+ T cells sorted from blood, taken in a trial of the OX40 agonist ivuxolimab. The source is an adult with an advanced solid tumor such as melanoma, head and neck, liver or kidney cancer.

The chain recombines TRBV4-2 with TRBJ2-2; tentative D call: TRBD2 (5 bases). The CDR3 runs to 13 residues. Trimming removed 7 bases at V and 7 bases at J, with 13 bases between. The germline CDR1 and CDR2 sequences are LGHNA and YNFKEQ. The CDR3 is CASMGSAGGELFF. The CDR3 DNA reads TGTGCCAGCATGGGTAGCGCGGGCGGGGAGCTGTTTTTT.

The chain links TRBV7-2 to TRBJ1-4; D call uncertain. Trimming took off 1 base at V and 7 bases at J, with 10 bases between the two ends. The V gene's germline CDR1 is SGHTA and CDR2 FQGNSA. This CDR3 spans 14 amino acids. The CDR3 nucleotides read TGTGCCAGCAGCTTAGTTCCAGGTTTTGAAAAACTGTTTTTT. Translating it yields CASSLVPGFEKLFF.

V is TRBV13 and J is TRBJ1-2; 10 bases fit TRBD1. In germline, CDR1 is PRHDT, CDR2 FYEKMQ (reference sequence). V shed 3 bases and J 5 bases; nucleotides not matched to a gene: 9. This CDR3 contains 16 residues. CDR3 nucleotide sequence: TGTGCCAGCAGCTTTGGGACAGGGGCTCCTTTTTATGGCTACACCTTC. This sequence encodes CASSFGTGAPFYGYTF.

The chain is built from TRBV9 and TRBJ2-7; 14 bases are a match to TRBD2. Germline assignment: CDR1 SGDLS and CDR2 YYNGEE. This CDR3 region has 16 residues. Germline trimming cut 3 bases from V and 6 bases from J; bases unmatched to any gene: 8. In DNA form, the CDR3 reads TGTGCCAGCAGCGGAGGGACTAGCGGGAGTTTGGGCGAGCAGTACTTC. Amino acid sequence: CASSGGTSGSLGEQYF.

The gene calls are TRBV12-2 and TRBJ1-4; the table gives TRBD1 as D, unverified against the DNA. TRBV12-2 is a recognized pseudogene. The length of the CDR3 is 16 residues. CDR3: CASRLKTATTNEKLFF. The CDR3 DNA sequence: TGTGCAAGTCGCTTAAAGACAGCAACAACTAATGAAAAACTGTTTTTT.

The chain has TRBV7-9 and TRBJ2-3, with D unresolved. The CDR3 consists of 14 residues. V was clipped by 6 bases and J by 0 bases, with 10 bases between them. Germline V gene data show CDR1 as SEHNR and CDR2 as FQNEAQ (reference sequence). DNA for the CDR3: TGTGCCAGCAGTCCGGCCCCAAGCACAGATACGCAGTATTTT. Translation gives CASSPAPSTDTQYF.